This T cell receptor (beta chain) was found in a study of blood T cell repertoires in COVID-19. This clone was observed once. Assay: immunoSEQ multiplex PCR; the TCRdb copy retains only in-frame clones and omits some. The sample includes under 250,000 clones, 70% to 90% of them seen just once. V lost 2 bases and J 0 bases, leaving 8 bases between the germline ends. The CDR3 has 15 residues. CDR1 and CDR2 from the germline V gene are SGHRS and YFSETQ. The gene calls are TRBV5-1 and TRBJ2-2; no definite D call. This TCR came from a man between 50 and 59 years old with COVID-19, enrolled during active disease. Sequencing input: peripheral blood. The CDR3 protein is CASSFIPANTGELFF. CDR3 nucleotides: TGCGCCAGCAGCTTCATCCCGGCGAACACCGGGGAGCTGTTTTTT. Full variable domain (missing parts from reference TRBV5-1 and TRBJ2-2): KAGVTQTPRYLIKTRGQQVTLSCSPISGHRSVSWYQQTPGQGLQFLFEYFSETQRNKGNFPGRFSGRQFSNSRSEMNVSTLELGDSALYLCASSFIPANTGELFFGEGSRLTVL.